The 21 T cell receptor beta chains given below trace back to one sample, sequenced in a study of blood T cell repertoires in COVID-19. Data came from immunoSEQ multiplex PCR; TCRdb stores just in-frame clones and leaves some out. Of 100,000 to 150,000 clones in the sample, 81% were seen once. Specimen: peripheral blood. These receptors all stem from an older woman with active or convalescent COVID-19.

The CDR3 DNA follows: TGCGCCAGCCTTGCGGGAGGTGAGCAGTACGTC. It yields the protein CASLAGGEQYV. The chain uses TRBV5-1 and TRBJ2-7, with 8 bases matching TRBD2. CDR3 length equals 11 residues. The germline V gene has CDR1 SGHRS and CDR2 YFSETQ. The trim removed 7 bases at V and 7 bases at J, leaving 4 bases unmatched.

The chain has TRBV5-8 and TRBJ2-1; 10 nucleotides line up with TRBD1. Per the germline V gene, CDR1 is SGHTS and CDR2 is YDEGEE. Germline trimming cut 3 bases from V and 9 bases from J; bases unmatched to any gene: 6. The CDR3 is 14 amino acids. CDR3 coding DNA: TGTGCCAGCAGCTATCGACAGGGGGCGGGTGAGCAGTTCTTC. This gives the protein CASSYRQGAGEQFF.

This clone was seen a few times. V gene TRBV28 combines with J gene TRBJ2-5; weak D call: TRBD2 (5 bases). CDR1 is MDHEN, CDR2 SYDVKM, per germline. Trimming removed 2 bases from V and 5 bases from J, with 9 bases in between. The CDR3 has 13 residues. CDR3 protein: CASSLAGWETQYF. In DNA form, the CDR3 reads TGTGCCAGCAGTTTAGCGGGTTGGGAGACCCAGTACTTC.

This rearrangement joins TRBV3-1 (or the pseudogene TRBV3-2) to TRBJ1-2; 9 bases are shared with TRBD1. The CDR3 length is 15 residues. V shed 4 bases, J shed 8 bases, and the junction held 11 bases outside the gene matches. Germline CDR1 and CDR2: LGHDT and YNNKEL (reference sequence). The CDR3 protein is CASSRATQGADGYTF. DNA of the CDR3: TGTGCCAGCAGCCGAGCCACACAGGGGGCTGACGGCTACACCTTC.

CDR3 DNA: TGTGCCTCGACAGGGGGAGGGGCCCTCCACTTT. It yields the protein CASTGGGALHF. V is TRBV30 and J is TRBJ1-6; TRBD1 matches 9 bases. The CDR3 is 11 amino acids. J was trimmed by 14 bases and V by 7 bases; bases with no gene match: 6. The V gene's germline CDR1 is GTSNPN and CDR2 SVGIG (reference sequence).

The chain uses TRBV2 and TRBJ2-3, with 7 bases aligning to TRBD2. V was clipped by 6 bases and J by 1 base; unmatched bases: 7. Germline CDR1 and CDR2: SNHLY and FYNNEI. The CDR3 covers 15 residues. CDR3 loop: CASSPRAGGTDTQYF. CDR3 in DNA: TGTGCCAGCAGCCCACGGGCGGGGGGCACAGATACGCAGTATTTT.

This clone occurred a few times. The genes are TRBV6-5 and TRBJ1-5; the match to TRBD1 covers 9 bases. The CDR3 is 15 amino acids. Losses at the gene ends were 6 bases for V and 6 bases for J; bases not matched to a gene: 9. Germline-derived CDR1 and CDR2 are MNHEY and SVGAGI. The CDR3 loop is CASSPLQGAGQPQHF. CDR3 DNA: TGTGCCAGCAGCCCACTACAGGGGGCTGGTCAGCCCCAGCATTTT.

This rearrangement joins TRBV19 to TRBJ2-1; the D gene is possibly TRBD1 (7 bases). With 6 bases removed from V and 9 bases from J, the gap between germline ends came to 15 bases. Per germline, CDR1 LNHDA and CDR2 SQIVND (reference sequence). CDR3 size: 13 residues. For the CDR3, the DNA is TGTGCCAGTAGGGGCAGGGGGGTCGGTGAGCAGTTCTTC. As protein: CASRGRGVGEQFF.

This clone was counted between two and nine times. At one end, the junction sequence differs from germline, possibly due to a read error. V gene TRBV4-2 combines with J gene TRBJ2-4; D may be TRBD2 (6 bases). Germline V lookup: CDR1 LGHNA, CDR2 YNFKEQ. The CDR3 sequence is 15 residues long. CDR3 loop: CASSQDAGSNNIQYF. The CDR3 bases are TGTGCCAGCAGCCAAGATGCGGGGTCCAATAACATTCAGTACTTC.

This chain joins TRBV6-1 and TRBJ2-1; 7 bases line up with TRBD2. Trimming removed 2 bases from V and 2 bases from J; junction bases left unmatched: 3. This CDR3 comprises 15 residues. Germline V gene data show CDR1 as MNHNS and CDR2 as SASEGT. CDR3 sequence: CASSESGTTYNEQFF. CDR3 sequence (DNA): TGTGCCAGCAGTGAATCCGGGACTACCTACAATGAGCAGTTCTTC.

The J gene is TRBJ1-5, the V gene TRBV3-1 (or the pseudogene TRBV3-2); D remains unclear. This CDR3 is built from 14 residues. Trimming left V 4 bases short and J 2 bases short, with 9 bases between. From germline, CDR1 is LGHDT and CDR2 YNNKEL (reference sequence). The CDR3 DNA reads TGTGCCAGCAGCCCCCAGAATGGCAATCAGCCCCAGCATTTT. Translating it yields CASSPQNGNQPQHF.

Here the CDR3 reads CASSGTSGSRREQFF. The CDR3, as DNA: TGTGCCAGCAGTGGGACTAGCGGGAGTCGTCGTGAGCAGTTCTTC. This chain joins TRBV28 and TRBJ2-1, with TRBD2 identical over 14 bases. After removal of 5 bases from V and 9 bases from J, the junction contained 6 bases not matched to a gene. CDR1 and CDR2 (germline): MDHEN, SYDVKM. The CDR3 is 15 amino acids.

The chain recombines TRBV3-1 (or the pseudogene TRBV3-2) with TRBJ2-7; 7 nucleotides align to TRBD2. This CDR3 has 14 amino acids. Germline V gene sequence: CDR1 LGHDT, CDR2 YNNKEL (reference sequence). Losses at the gene ends were 4 bases for V and 0 bases for J; bases not matched to a gene: 3. CDR3 bases: TGTGCCAGCAGCCCAGCGGGGATCTCCTACGAGCAGTACGTC. It encodes CASSPAGISYEQYV.

The CDR3 loop is CASSPDYRGSYGYTF. The CDR3 region has the DNA TGTGCCAGCAGCCCCGATTACAGGGGGTCGTATGGCTACACCTTC. V usage is TRBV3-1 (or the pseudogene TRBV3-2) and J usage is TRBJ1-2, with 8 bases aligning to TRBD1. V was clipped by 4 bases and J by 5 bases; unmatched bases: 9. Germline V gene sequence: CDR1 LGHDT, CDR2 YNNKEL (reference sequence). CDR3 size: 15 residues.

The chain links TRBV5-1 to TRBJ2-3; 9 positions match TRBD2. This CDR3 has 13 residues. V lost 8 bases, J lost 5 bases, and 6 bases stayed unmatched. CDR1 and CDR2 from the germline V gene are SGHRS and YFSETQ. The CDR3: CASRNSGGDTQYF. The DNA of the CDR3 is TGCGCCAGTAGAAATAGCGGGGGAGATACGCAGTATTTT.

This chain connects TRBV16 to TRBJ1-1, with D possibly TRBD1 on 6 matching bases. CDR1 and CDR2 (germline): KGHSY, FQNENV. This CDR3 has 15 amino acids. The V end was cut by 6 bases, the J end by 1 base, with 15 bases between. CDR3 coding DNA: TGTGCCAGCAGTTCTCCGGAACAGGGGAACACTGAAGCTTTCTTT. It yields the protein CASSSPEQGNTEAFF.

As to this clone: Other DNA sequences within the sample encode an identical CDR3. The chain is built from TRBV29-1 and TRBJ2-1; 12 bases match TRBD2. Germline CDR1 SQVTM, CDR2 ANQGSEA. The CDR3 spans 14 residues. Germline trimming cut 3 bases from V and 7 bases from J; bases unmatched to any gene: 4. The CDR3 nucleotides read TGCAGCGTTGATAGGCTAGCGGGAGGGAATGAGCAGTTCTTC. It yields the protein CSVDRLAGGNEQFF.

V is TRBV6-5 and J is TRBJ1-1, with D tentatively TRBD1 (5 bases). V was pared by 10 bases and J by 0 bases, with 12 bases between. Germline-derived CDR1 and CDR2 are MNHEY and SVGAGI. CDR3 length: 13 residues. CDR3 residues: CATNRYLNTEAFF. CDR3 DNA sequence: TGTGCCACGAACAGGTACTTGAACACTGAAGCTTTCTTT.

A single count supports this clone. The J gene is TRBJ1-1, the V gene TRBV19; TRBD1 matches 7 bases. Per germline, CDR1 LNHDA and CDR2 SQIVND (reference sequence). CDR3 size: 14 residues. Trimming took 5 bases from V and 8 from J; bases not matched to a gene: 11. DNA for the CDR3: TGTGCCAGTAGTCCGGGACAGATCTCCAGGGAAGCTTTCTTT. Amino acid sequence: CASSPGQISREAFF.

The V call is TRBV2, the J call TRBJ2-4, with a tentative D call TRBD2 (6 bases). Deletions cut 6 bases from V and 5 bases from J, with 8 bases between. The CDR3 spans 12 residues. The V gene's germline CDR1 is SNHLY and CDR2 FYNNEI. CDR3 loop: CASRIAENIQYF. CDR3 nucleotide sequence: TGTGCCAGCAGAATAGCGGAAAACATTCAGTACTTC.

The chain joins TRBV29-1 to TRBJ1-2; D is perhaps TRBD1 (6 bases). CDR3 length: 15 amino acids. CDR1 is SQVTM and CDR2 is ANQGSEA in the germline V gene. The V end lost 4 bases, the J end lost 4 bases, and 19 bases lay between the germline ends. The CDR3 DNA reads TGCAGCGTTGCGACAGGCGAAGGGAGTTTCTATGGCTACACCTTC. This sequence encodes CSVATGEGSFYGYTF. Combining the CDR3 with reference TRBV29-1 and TRBJ1-2 gives the whole variable domain SAVISQKPSRDICQRGTSLTIQCQVDSQVTMMFWYRQQPGQSLTLIATANQGSEATYESGFVIDKFPISRPNLTFSTLTVSNMSPEDSSIYLCSVATGEGSFYGYTFGSGTRLTVV.